This TCR beta chain was retrieved from a study of T cell responses to AZD1222 COVID-19 vaccine. TCRdb's table, derived via immunoSEQ multiplex PCR, lists solely in-frame clones and lacks some. The data contain 65,000 to 100,000 clones, over 75% of them seen just once; the ten biggest clones take up less than 25%. Regarding the study as a whole: White British people made up most donors, females outnumbered males, and clonal diversity was possibly underestimated. The breadth and depth of Spike-specific TCRs increased once two AZD1222 doses had been given. Seropositive AZD1222 recipients at baseline numbered only 6 or 7.

With respect to this clone: Its antigen is not identified.

The V end lost 4 bases, the J end lost 0 bases, and 13 bases lay between the germline ends. The germline V gene encodes CDR1 LGHDT and CDR2 YNNKEL (reference sequence). The CDR3 spans 16 residues. The origin of this receptor is an adult in good health. The chain has TRBV3-1 (or the pseudogene TRBV3-2) and TRBJ1-3; tentative D call: TRBD1 (5 bases). The sample in question was peripheral blood, obtained on day 0 of AZD1222 vaccination. CDR3 coding DNA: TGTGCCAGCAGCCTCACAGGAGGGCTCTCTGGAAACACCATATATTTT. It is translated as CASSLTGGLSGNTIYF.